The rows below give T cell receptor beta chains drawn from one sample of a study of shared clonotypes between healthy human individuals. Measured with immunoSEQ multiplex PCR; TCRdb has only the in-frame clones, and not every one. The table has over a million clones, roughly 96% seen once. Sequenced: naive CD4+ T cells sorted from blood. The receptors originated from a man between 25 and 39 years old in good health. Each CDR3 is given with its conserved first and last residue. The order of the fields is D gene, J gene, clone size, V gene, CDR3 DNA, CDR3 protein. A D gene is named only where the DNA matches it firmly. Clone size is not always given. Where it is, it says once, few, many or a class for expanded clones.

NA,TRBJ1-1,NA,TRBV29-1,TGCAGCGTTGGGTACGTAAGGGGAAAGGTAGGACAAGGGACCACTGAAGCTTTCTTT,CSVGYVRGKVGQGTTEAFF
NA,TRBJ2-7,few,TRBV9,TGTGCCAGCAGCGTAGATATAGCGCGGGAGCAGTACTTC,CASSVDIAREQYF
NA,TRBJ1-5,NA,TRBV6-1,TGTGCCAGCAGGGAAGAGGGGGGACAGCCCCAGCATTTT,CASREEGGQPQHF
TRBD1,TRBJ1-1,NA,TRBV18,TGTGCCAGCTCACCGTGGGACAGGAGCACTGAAGCTTTCTTT,CASSPWDRSTEAFF
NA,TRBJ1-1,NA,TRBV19,TGTGCCAGTAGTATCTTCGGTCAGACGAACACTGAAGCTTTCTTT,CASSIFGQTNTEAFF
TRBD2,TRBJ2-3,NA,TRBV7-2,TGTGCCAGCAGCTCCCGCTTGGGGGGACTAGGCACAGATACGCAGTATTTT,CASSSRLGGLGTDTQYF
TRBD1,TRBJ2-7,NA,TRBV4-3,TGCGCCAGCAGCCAATTCGGCAATACCGGGACAGGCTCTTCCGAGCAGTACTTC,CASSQFGNTGTGSSEQYF
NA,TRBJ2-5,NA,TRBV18,TGTGCCAGCTCACCACCCGGACAGTCCCAAGAGACCCAGTACTTC,CASSPPGQSQETQYF
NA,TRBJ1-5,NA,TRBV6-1,TGTGCCAGCAGTAAACTATCGGTCTATCAGCCCCAGCATTTT,CASSKLSVYQPQHF
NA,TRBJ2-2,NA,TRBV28,TGTGCCATCACGGGACTTCCCAACACCGGGGAGCTGTTTTTT,CAITGLPNTGELFF
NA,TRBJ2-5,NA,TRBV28,TGTGCCAGCATCCGAAGGGCCACTAGCCTTGAGACCCAGTACTTC,CASIRRATSLETQYF
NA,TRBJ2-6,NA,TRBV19,TGTGCCAGTAGGCCCCGGGGGCGGAGGGCCAACGTCCTGACTTTC,CASRPRGRRANVLTF
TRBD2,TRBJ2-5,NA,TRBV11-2,TGTGCCAGCAGCTTAGTTTTAGGGACTAGTTGGGGGACCCAGTACTTC,CASSLVLGTSWGTQYF
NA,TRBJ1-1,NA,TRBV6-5,TGTGCCAGCAGTAGGCCGGGACGGGGGAACACTGAAGCTTTCTTT,CASSRPGRGNTEAFF
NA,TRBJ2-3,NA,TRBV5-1,TGCGCCAGCAGCGGGGGGGCCGGGCGGACAGATACGCAGTATTTT,CASSGGAGRTDTQYF